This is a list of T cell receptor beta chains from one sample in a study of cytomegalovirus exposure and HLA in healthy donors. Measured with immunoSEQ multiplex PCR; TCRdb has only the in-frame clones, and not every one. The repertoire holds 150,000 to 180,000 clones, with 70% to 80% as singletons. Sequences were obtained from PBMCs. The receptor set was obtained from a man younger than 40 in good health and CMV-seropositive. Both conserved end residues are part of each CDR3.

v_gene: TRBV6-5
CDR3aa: CASSYSGRRAYEQYF

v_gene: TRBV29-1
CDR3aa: CSVDPGQVVADTQYF

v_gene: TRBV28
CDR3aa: CASSNVQGPNEQFF

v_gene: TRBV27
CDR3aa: CASTNGGTTYEQYF

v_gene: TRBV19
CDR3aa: CASTRGDLNNQPQHF

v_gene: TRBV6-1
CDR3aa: CASSTQGSNTEAFF

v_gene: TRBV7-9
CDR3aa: CASRGGQPDLGGYTF

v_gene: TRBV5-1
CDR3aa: CASSWGDRGLTDEQFF

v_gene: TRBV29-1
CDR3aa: CSVEGQGYNTEAFF

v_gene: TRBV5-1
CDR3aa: CASSLGEGGEPQHF

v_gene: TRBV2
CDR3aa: CASSPRTSGVIYEQYF

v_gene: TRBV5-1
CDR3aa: CASSPPLAGVPGEQFF

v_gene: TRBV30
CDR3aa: CAQAGFSYNEQFF

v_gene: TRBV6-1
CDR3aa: CASSVERNTEAFF

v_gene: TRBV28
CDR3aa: CASREGARYEQYF

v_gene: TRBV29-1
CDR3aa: CSVESGGGYEQYF

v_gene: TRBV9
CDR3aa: CASSATGEYGTDTQYF